A selection of T cell receptor beta chains follows, all from one sample in a study of cytomegalovirus exposure and HLA in healthy donors. Repertoires were generated with immunoSEQ multiplex PCR, while TCRdb's copy carries only in-frame clones and drops some. The sample's table shows fewer than 85,000 clones. Sequencing was performed on PBMCs. These TCRs come from a female donor in good health and CMV-seropositive. Each CDR3 is given with its conserved first and last residue. Fields, in order: V gene, D gene, clone size, J gene, CDR3 protein, CDR3 DNA. The D gene is left open where the match is weak. A row's size may be missing; if present it is once, few, many or a size class.

TRBV14,NA,NA,TRBJ1-4,CASSPHGGRNEKLFF,TGTGCCAGCAGCCCCCACGGGGGGAGAAATGAAAAACTGTTTTTT
TRBV18,NA,NA,TRBJ2-7,CASSPPAGPQYF,TGTGCCAGCTCACCACCGGCGGGTCCCCAGTACTTC
TRBV6-5,TRBD1,NA,TRBJ2-7,CASSYPLGDSGYEQYF,TGTGCCAGCAGTTACCCCCTGGGGGACAGCGGTTACGAGCAGTACTTC
TRBV6-1,NA,NA,TRBJ1-1,CASIPGHSNTEAFF,TGTGCCAGCATCCCGGGACATTCGAACACTGAAGCTTTCTTT
TRBV6-5,TRBD1,NA,TRBJ1-1,CASSRQGNTEAFF,TGTGCCAGCAGTAGACAGGGGAACACTGAAGCTTTCTTT
TRBV11-3,TRBD2,NA,TRBJ2-7,CASSSGTSSAEQYF,TGTGCCAGCAGCTCCGGGACTAGCTCGGCCGAGCAGTACTTC
TRBV28,NA,NA,TRBJ2-5,CASSSGGQGQETQYF,TGTGCCAGCAGCAGCGGGGGACAGGGCCAAGAGACCCAGTACTTC
TRBV28,NA,NA,TRBJ1-1,CASIFFRRGGANTEAFF,TGTGCCAGCATATTTTTCAGGCGAGGCGGGGCGAACACTGAAGCTTTCTTT
TRBV28,TRBD2,NA,TRBJ2-7,CASSLEAGARTYEQYF,TGTGCCAGCAGTTTAGAGGCGGGAGCTAGGACCTACGAGCAGTACTTC
TRBV5-6,TRBD1,NA,TRBJ2-7,CASSLWDRSYEQYF,TGTGCCAGCAGCCTTTGGGACAGGTCCTACGAGCAGTACTTC
TRBV5-1,TRBD1,NA,TRBJ2-3,CASSSDRDYTDTQYF,TGCGCCAGCAGCTCGGACAGGGATTACACAGATACGCAGTATTTT
TRBV5-1,NA,NA,TRBJ2-3,CASSLEVSGFTDTQYF,TGCGCCAGCAGCTTGGAGGTTAGCGGTTTCACAGATACGCAGTATTTT
TRBV10-2,NA,NA,TRBJ1-2,CASSETPNYGYTF,TGCGCCAGCAGTGAGACACCTAACTATGGCTACACCTTC
TRBV5-1,TRBD2,NA,TRBJ2-7,CASGTSGTYEQYF,TGCGCCAGCGGCACTAGCGGAACCTACGAGCAGTACTTC
TRBV28,TRBD1,NA,TRBJ2-1,CASSTAGTGGATFF,TGTGCCAGCAGTACAGCCGGGACAGGGGGCGCAACGTTCTTC
TRBV6-5,NA,NA,TRBJ2-7,CASSYDGGTTEQYF,TGTGCCAGCAGTTACGACGGGGGAACTACCGAGCAGTACTTC
TRBV27,NA,NA,TRBJ1-1,CASSLLTGSNTEAFF,TGTGCCAGCAGTTTACTGACAGGTTCTAACACTGAAGCTTTCTTT
TRBV20-1,NA,NA,TRBJ2-7,CSASSAYEQYF,TGCAGTGCTAGCTCCGCCTACGAGCAGTACTTC
TRBV4-1,NA,NA,TRBJ1-2,CASSQGSDINYGYTF,TGCGCCAGCAGCCAAGGGTCAGATATTAACTATGGCTACACCTTC
TRBV19,TRBD1,NA,TRBJ1-5,CASSSDRGYSNQPQHF,TGTGCCAGTAGTAGCGACAGGGGATATAGCAATCAGCCCCAGCATTTT
TRBV7-2,NA,NA,TRBJ1-6,CASSPFGIQANSPLHF,TGTGCCAGCAGCCCATTCGGCATACAGGCGAATTCACCCCTCCACTTT
TRBV28,NA,NA,TRBJ1-1,CASSPVLNTEAFF,TGTGCCAGCAGCCCCGTTCTGAACACTGAAGCTTTCTTT
TRBV28,NA,NA,TRBJ1-4,CASSILNGETNEKLFF,TGTGCCAGCAGTATCCTTAACGGTGAAACTAATGAAAAACTGTTTTTT
TRBV29-1,NA,NA,TRBJ2-3,CSVDTQEVVVDTQYF,TGCAGCGTTGATACTCAGGAGGTTGTTGTGGATACGCAGTATTTT
TRBV7-2,NA,NA,TRBJ2-1,CASSFSNEQFF,TGTGCCAGCAGCTTTTCGAATGAGCAGTTCTTC
TRBV14,TRBD2,NA,TRBJ2-1,CASSQRLTSGWGGEQFF,TGTGCCAGCAGCCAAAGGCTGACTAGCGGGTGGGGAGGTGAGCAGTTCTTC
TRBV18,NA,NA,TRBJ2-7,CASSPPGLDYEQYF,TGTGCCAGCTCCCCGCCAGGGTTAGACTACGAGCAGTACTTC
TRBV9,NA,NA,TRBJ1-1,CASSQAGGTEAFF,TGTGCCAGCAGTCAGGCCGGGGGGACTGAAGCTTTCTTT
TRBV19,NA,NA,TRBJ1-1,CASSITGWSNTEAFF,TGTGCCAGTAGTATCACAGGGTGGTCGAACACTGAAGCTTTCTTT
TRBV28,TRBD1,NA,TRBJ1-1,CASSPTGGALTEAFF,TGTGCCAGCAGCCCCACAGGGGGCGCGCTCACTGAAGCTTTCTTT
TRBV7-9,NA,NA,TRBJ2-2,CATPEGELFF,TGTGCCACCCCTGAGGGGGAGCTGTTTTTT
TRBV15,TRBD1,NA,TRBJ1-4,CATSREQGNEKLFF,TGTGCCACCAGCAGAGAACAGGGGAATGAAAAACTGTTTTTT
TRBV4-1,NA,NA,TRBJ2-1,CASSQDGAGPGFF,TGCGCCAGCAGCCAAGACGGGGCGGGGCCTGGGTTCTTC
TRBV6-1,TRBD2,NA,TRBJ2-1,CASSTSGRGYNEQFF,TGTGCCAGCAGTACCTCCGGGAGGGGGTACAATGAGCAGTTCTTC
TRBV7-2,TRBD2,NA,TRBJ2-3,CASSSYSGRRTDTQYF,TGTGCCAGCAGCTCCTATAGCGGGAGGCGCACAGATACGCAGTATTTT
TRBV5-6,TRBD1,NA,TRBJ2-1,CASSLGDRADNEQFF,TGTGCCAGCAGCTTGGGGGACAGGGCTGACAATGAGCAGTTCTTC
TRBV6-5,NA,NA,TRBJ1-1,CASSYGRSTEAFF,TGTGCCAGCAGTTATGGTCGGAGCACTGAAGCTTTCTTT
TRBV18,TRBD2,NA,TRBJ2-7,CASSLPWTSGGAYEQYF,TGTGCCAGCTCACTGCCCTGGACTAGCGGGGGGGCCTACGAGCAGTACTTC
TRBV10-1,NA,NA,TRBJ2-5,CASSAEETQYF,TGCGCCAGCAGTGCGGAAGAGACCCAGTACTTC
TRBV7-3,NA,medium-sized,TRBJ1-3,CASSLTGNTIYF,TGTGCCAGCAGCTTGACCGGGAACACCATATATTTT
TRBV28,TRBD1,NA,TRBJ2-7,CASSSFGTGGYEQYF,TGTGCCAGCAGCTCTTTTGGGACAGGGGGCTACGAGCAGTACTTC
TRBV23-1,TRBD2,NA,TRBJ2-1,CASSQSSGGREQFF,TGCGCCAGCAGTCAATCTTCGGGGGGGCGTGAGCAGTTCTTC
TRBV25-1,TRBD2,NA,TRBJ2-3,CASSEFGGSTDTQYF,TGTGCCAGCAGTGAATTCGGGGGGTCCACAGATACGCAGTATTTT
TRBV9,TRBD1,NA,TRBJ1-1,CASSVGGTGAEAFF,TGTGCCAGCAGCGTAGGGGGCACAGGGGCTGAAGCTTTCTTT
TRBV5-1,TRBD1,NA,TRBJ1-5,CASSPGQGGQPQHF,TGCGCCAGCAGCCCGGGACAGGGGGGTCAGCCCCAGCATTTT
TRBV7-8,TRBD1,NA,TRBJ2-5,CASSHNTGVETQYF,TGTGCCAGCAGCCACAATACAGGGGTGGAGACCCAGTACTTC
TRBV29-1,NA,NA,TRBJ1-1,CSVQSRGRMNTEAFF,TGCAGCGTACAATCCAGGGGCAGAATGAACACTGAAGCTTTCTTT
TRBV15,NA,NA,TRBJ2-7,CATSRDRQDYEQYF,TGTGCCACCAGCAGAGATCGACAGGACTACGAGCAGTACTTC
TRBV18,NA,NA,TRBJ2-1,CASSPRGNYNEQFF,TGTGCCAGCTCACCAAGAGGCAACTACAATGAGCAGTTCTTC
TRBV29-1,NA,NA,TRBJ1-2,CSVGVDSTIGGYTF,TGCAGCGTTGGTGTTGACTCGACGATTGGGGGCTACACCTTC
TRBV7-9,NA,NA,TRBJ2-1,CASSTQGIYNEQFF,TGTGCCAGCAGTACCCAGGGGATCTACAATGAGCAGTTCTTC
TRBV6-5,TRBD2,NA,TRBJ2-1,CASSSTVAGGYNEQFF,TGTGCCAGCAGTTCGACAGTAGCGGGGGGATACAATGAGCAGTTCTTC
TRBV7-2,TRBD1,NA,TRBJ1-5,CASSLQGEVNQPQHF,TGTGCCAGCAGCTTACAGGGGGAGGTCAATCAGCCCCAGCATTTT
TRBV7-9,TRBD1,NA,TRBJ1-2,CASSPTGGNYGYTF,TGTGCCAGCAGCCCCACAGGGGGCAACTATGGCTACACCTTC
TRBV13,TRBD1,NA,TRBJ2-1,CASSLLPGGVYNEQFF,TGTGCCAGCAGCTTACTACCAGGGGGCGTCTACAATGAGCAGTTCTTC
TRBV14,NA,NA,TRBJ2-2,CASSPSKTGELFF,TGTGCCAGCAGCCCATCTAAGACCGGGGAGCTGTTTTTT
TRBV7-9,TRBD1,NA,TRBJ2-1,CASSLQDRGTDNEQFF,TGTGCCAGCAGCTTACAAGACAGGGGGACCGACAATGAGCAGTTCTTC
TRBV10-1,TRBD2,medium-sized,TRBJ2-2,CASSGLAGTGELFF,TGCGCCAGCAGCGGACTAGCAGGGACCGGGGAGCTGTTTTTT
TRBV27,TRBD1,NA,TRBJ1-2,CASSRDRGQVYGYTF,TGTGCCAGCAGCCGGGACAGGGGGCAGGTCTATGGCTACACCTTC